These T cell receptor beta chains were read from a single sample in a study of cytomegalovirus exposure and HLA in healthy donors. The assay was immunoSEQ multiplex PCR, and TCRdb's table has in-frame clones only and misses some. The sample carries 150,000 to 200,000 clones, roughly 79% recorded once. The specimen was PBMCs. These receptors all come from a man in his forties or fifties in good health and CMV-seronegative. The CDR3 runs from the conserved cysteine through the conserved F or W. The D gene is left open where the match is weak. A row's size may be missing; if present it is once, few, many or a size class.

J | D | V | size | CDR3 | DNA
TRBJ2-2 | TRBD2 | TRBV27 | . | CASSSLGSGRFGELFF | TGTGCCAGCAGTTCACTGGGTAGCGGGAGATTCGGGGAGCTGTTTTTT
TRBJ1-2 | TRBD1 | TRBV10-3 | . | CAIRTGASYGYTF | TGTGCCATAAGGACAGGGGCCTCGTATGGCTACACCTTC
TRBJ2-7 | TRBD2 | TRBV28 | . | CASSLIAGGPIRGEQYF | TGTGCCAGCAGTCTGATAGCGGGAGGGCCCATCCGGGGAGAGCAGTACTTC
TRBJ2-1 | TRBD2 | TRBV6-4 | . | CASSLGLAANNEQFF | TGTGCCAGCAGCCTGGGACTAGCGGCTAACAATGAGCAGTTCTTC
TRBJ2-2 | TRBD2 | TRBV7-8 | . | CASSLPGRGLAGNTGELFF | TGTGCCAGCAGCTTACCGGGTAGAGGACTAGCGGGAAACACCGGGGAGCTGTTTTTT
TRBJ2-3 | . | TRBV29-1 | . | CSVGFGASPDTQYF | TGCAGCGTTGGATTTGGGGCCTCCCCAGATACGCAGTATTTT
TRBJ1-4 | . | TRBV19 | few | CASSMDWATNEKLFF | TGTGCCAGTAGTATGGACTGGGCGACTAATGAAAAACTGTTTTTT
TRBJ1-3 | . | TRBV7-3 | . | CASSLEGGSGNTIYF | TGTGCCAGCAGCCTCGAAGGGGGCTCTGGAAACACCATATATTTT
TRBJ2-5 | . | TRBV7-3 | once | CASSPVGAGEGETQYF | TGTGCCAGCAGCCCAGTAGGTGCAGGGGAAGGAGAGACCCAGTACTTC
TRBJ2-1 | . | TRBV5-8 | . | CASSREGSGYNEQFF | TGTGCCAGCAGCCGCGAGGGTAGCGGATACAATGAGCAGTTCTTC
TRBJ1-1 | . | TRBV9 | . | CASSPEGRENTEAFF | TGTGCCAGCAGCCCTGAGGGGCGGGAGAACACTGAAGCTTTCTTT
TRBJ1-4 | . | TRBV6-5 | . | CASSYGWAREKLFF | TGTGCCAGCAGTTACGGGTGGGCCCGGGAAAAACTGTTTTTT
TRBJ1-6 | . | TRBV19 | . | CASSIGGNSPLHF | TGTGCCAGTAGTATTGGAGGGAATTCACCCCTCCACTTT
TRBJ1-2 | . | TRBV28 | . | CASSLEMGAGYTF | TGTGCCAGCAGTTTAGAGATGGGGGCTGGCTACACCTTC
TRBJ1-2 | . | TRBV19 | . | CASSIGGQPYGYTF | TGTGCCAGTAGTATAGGGGGGCAGCCCTATGGCTACACCTTC
TRBJ1-2 | TRBD1 | TRBV2 | once | CASSGRTGSYGYTF | TGTGCCAGCTCGGGAAGGACAGGATCGTATGGCTACACCTTC
TRBJ1-2 | TRBD1 | TRBV2 | . | CASNIGPGGYGYTF | TGTGCCAGCAACATCGGACCAGGGGGGTATGGCTACACCTTC
TRBJ1-1 | . | TRBV7-3 | . | CASSLTGEDTEAFF | TGTGCCAGCAGCTTAACTGGAGAGGACACTGAAGCTTTCTTT
TRBJ2-7 | TRBD1 | TRBV28 | . | CASSLSGTDYEQYF | TGTGCCAGCAGTTTATCCGGGACAGACTACGAGCAGTACTTC
TRBJ1-1 | TRBD1 | TRBV7-3 | . | CASSLRGITEAFF | TGTGCCAGCAGCCTCAGGGGGATAACTGAAGCTTTCTTT
TRBJ2-3 | TRBD2 | TRBV7-9 | . | CASSKPGLALSQYF | TGTGCCAGCAGCAAGCCGGGACTAGCATTATCGCAGTATTTT
TRBJ2-1 | . | TRBV9 | . | CASSVSGANEQFF | TGTGCCAGCAGCGTATCTGGGGCCAATGAGCAGTTCTTC
TRBJ2-1 | TRBD1 | TRBV27 | few | CASSLPGQGGWNEQFF | TGTGCCAGCAGTTTACCGGGACAGGGCGGGTGGAATGAGCAGTTCTTC
TRBJ2-3 | . | TRBV4-1 | . | CASSQDQGLYTDTQYF | TGCGCCAGCAGCCAAGATCAGGGACTGTACACAGATACGCAGTATTTT
TRBJ2-7 | TRBD2 | TRBV5-6 | . | CASSEGLAGVSYEQYF | TGTGCCAGCAGCGAGGGACTAGCGGGGGTGTCCTACGAGCAGTACTTC
TRBJ1-5 | . | TRBV5-6 | few | CASSLGTEQPQHF | TGTGCCAGCAGCTTGGGGACTGAGCAGCCCCAGCATTTT
TRBJ1-5 | TRBD1 | TRBV7-9 | . | CSSSPQGGGNQPQHF | TGTTCCAGCAGCCCACAGGGGGGGGGCAATCAGCCCCAGCATTTT
TRBJ2-7 | . | TRBV21-1 | few | CASSVKQGAYEQYF | TGTGCCAGCAGCGTAAAACAGGGGGCCTACGAGCAGTACTTC
TRBJ2-3 | TRBD2 | TRBV19 | . | CASKTSGRTDTQYF | TGTGCCAGCAAGACTAGCGGGAGAACAGATACGCAGTATTTT
TRBJ2-5 | TRBD2 | TRBV5-8 | . | CASAMGLAGPQETQYF | TGTGCCAGCGCTATGGGACTAGCGGGCCCTCAAGAGACCCAGTACTTC
TRBJ1-1 | . | TRBV11-2 | . | CASSPLTGSGTEAFF | TGTGCCAGCAGCCCCCTGACAGGATCGGGGACTGAAGCTTTCTTT
TRBJ2-3 | TRBD1 | TRBV13 | . | CASSSARTGYTDTQYF | TGTGCCAGCAGCTCGGCTAGGACAGGATACACAGATACGCAGTATTTT
TRBJ1-1 | . | TRBV13 | . | CASMAGKAFF | TGTGCCAGCATGGCCGGGAAAGCTTTCTTT
TRBJ2-1 | . | TRBV6-1 | . | CAAKGGGGYNEQFF | TGTGCCGCAAAGGGGGGGGGAGGGTACAATGAGCAGTTCTTC
TRBJ2-1 | . | TRBV29-1 | . | CSVEGWQASYNEQFF | TGCAGCGTTGAAGGTTGGCAGGCTTCTTACAATGAGCAGTTCTTC
TRBJ1-1 | . | TRBV12-5 | . | CASGLSYYAEAFF | TGTGCTAGTGGTTTGTCCTATTATGCTGAAGCTTTCTTT
TRBJ2-2 | . | TRBV21-1 | . | CASSKAGTSGSVGELFF | TGTGCCAGCAGCAAAGCGGGGACTAGCGGGAGCGTCGGGGAGCTGTTTTTT
TRBJ1-2 | . | TRBV5-1 | . | CASSLAQQEGGYTF | TGCGCCAGCAGCTTGGCCCAACAGGAAGGAGGCTACACCTTC
TRBJ2-3 | . | TRBV29-1 | . | CSVETYSGRHTDTQYF | TGCAGCGTTGAAACATATAGCGGAAGACACACAGATACGCAGTATTTT
TRBJ1-5 | . | TRBV5-6 | . | CASSLNYGSQPQHF | TGTGCCAGCAGCTTGAATTATGGTAGTCAGCCCCAGCATTTT
TRBJ1-1 | . | TRBV7-6 | few | CASSLQENTEAFF | TGTGCCAGCAGCTTGCAGGAGAACACTGAAGCTTTCTTT
TRBJ1-5 | TRBD1 | TRBV6-1 | . | CASRDRGGSQPQHF | TGTGCCAGCAGGGACAGGGGAGGAAGTCAGCCCCAGCATTTT
TRBJ2-2 | . | TRBV6-5 | . | CASSYSTTGELFF | TGTGCCAGCAGTTACTCGACTACCGGGGAGCTGTTTTTT
TRBJ1-3 | . | TRBV27 | . | CASSPTGLSSGNTIYF | TGTGCCAGCAGCCCTACAGGGCTAAGCTCTGGAAACACCATATATTTT
TRBJ2-6 | . | TRBV5-6 | . | CASNGFRVDSGANVLTF | TGTGCCAGCAATGGTTTCAGGGTGGACTCTGGGGCCAACGTCCTGACTTTC
TRBJ2-5 | TRBD1 | TRBV28 | . | CASRPTGGGSQYF | TGTGCCAGCAGGCCTACAGGGGGCGGGTCCCAGTACTTC